The next 8 T cell receptor beta chains were all read from a single sample in a study of vaccination effects on CD4 cells after COVID-19 (dated by TCRdb to between 2021 and 2022). To identify antigen-specific CD4+ T cell clonotypes by their expansion, the ViraFEST assay first stimulated PBMC with viral peptide pools and then applied TCR sequencing. After less than 13 days of culture, CD4+ T cells were isolated with the EasySep CD4+ T cell isolation kit. PCR-confirmed SARS-CoV-2 infection had occurred in convalescent patients between March and December 2020, before the Alpha, Beta and Delta variants emerged in the United States. The library came from the immunoSEQ multiplex PCR assay. TCRdb's version of the immuneACCESS table is confined to in-frame rearrangements and falls short of the full clone set. An unresolved V gene accounts for under half of the shortfall where checked; the remainder is of unknown origin. The sample records tens of thousands of clones, roughly 77% of which are singletons. The ten largest clones take up 5.5% of the sample.

Their recognized antigens are unknown. The sample in question was CD4+ T cells from PBMCs cultured with HIV peptides, obtained before COVID-19 vaccination. Taken with the paper, the label for cell subset or site translates to: HIV-1 Nef peptide pool negative control/reference culture. These receptors originate from a human donor who had a prior SARS-CoV-2 infection.

The CDR3 spells CAISSGGNQPQHF. The CDR3 region has the DNA TGTGCCATCAGCTCAGGGGGCAATCAGCCCCAGCATTTT. V gene TRBV10-3 combines with J gene TRBJ1-5; D possibly corresponds to TRBD1 (6 bases). Trimming pared 6 bases from V and 2 bases from J, leaving 8 bases between. The CDR3 is made up of 13 amino acids. Germline V gene sequence: CDR1 ENHRY, CDR2 SYGVKD.

J is TRBJ1-4 and V is TRBV30, with D maybe TRBD1 (5 bases). CDR3 length equals 15 residues. Germline CDR1 and CDR2: GTSNPN and SVGIG (reference sequence). The CDR3: CALEVPGVVIEKLFF. CDR3 nucleotides: TGTGCTCTGGAGGTCCCGGGGGTGGTTATTGAAAAACTGTTTTTT.

V is TRBV4-2 and J is TRBJ1-2; no definite D call. Trimming cost V 3 bases and J 1 base, with 12 bases left between them. The CDR3 has 15 residues. Germline CDR1 is LGHNA and CDR2 is YNFKEQ. The CDR3, as DNA: TGTGCCAGCAGCCAGACCCTGACCAATAACTATGGCTACACCTTC. It specifies CASSQTLTNNYGYTF.

The chain uses TRBV7-2 and TRBJ2-1; the D is unclear. Germline V gives CDR1 SGHTA, CDR2 FQGNSA. This CDR3 is 15 amino acids long. Trimming shortened V by 6 bases and J by 0 bases, and 12 bases separated the two germline ends. CDR3 DNA: TGTGCCAGCAGTATAGACCCAATCTCCTACAATGAGCAGTTCTTC. Translation: CASSIDPISYNEQFF. Filled out from reference TRBV7-2 and TRBJ2-1, the complete variable domain reads GAGVSQSPSNKVTEKGKDVELRCDPISGHTALYWYRQSLGQGLEFLIYFQGNSAPDKSGLPSDRFSAERTGGSVSTLTIQRTQQEDSAVYLCASSIDPISYNEQFFGPGTRLTVL.

The CDR3 region is CASSRRERSDEQFF. CDR3 in DNA: TGCGCCAGCAGCCGGCGGGAGAGGTCTGATGAGCAGTTCTTC. The chain uses TRBV4-3 and TRBJ2-1; 7 bases are a match to TRBD2. V lost 4 bases, J lost 8 bases, and 8 bases stayed unmatched. This CDR3 comprises 14 residues. Germline V lookup: CDR1 LGHNA, CDR2 YSLEER.

As DNA, the CDR3 is TGTGCCAGCACGAACGCTGGGAGTATGGGAGAGACCCAGTACTTC. Protein: CASTNAGSMGETQYF. The rearrangement links TRBV7-2 to TRBJ2-5, with D tentatively TRBD2 (5 bases). V was pared by 7 bases and J by 4 bases, with 19 bases between. The CDR3 has 15 amino acids. CDR1 and CDR2 (germline): SGHTA, FQGNSA. Using reference TRBV7-2 and TRBJ2-5 for the parts outside the CDR3, the full variable domain is GAGVSQSPSNKVTEKGKDVELRCDPISGHTALYWYRQSLGQGLEFLIYFQGNSAPDKSGLPSDRFSAERTGGSVSTLTIQRTQQEDSAVYLCASTNAGSMGETQYFGPGTRLLVL.

This clone was seen more than once but under ten times. The genes are TRBV30 and TRBJ1-1; a weak D match, TRBD1 (6 bases). Per the germline V gene, CDR1 is GTSNPN and CDR2 is SVGIG (reference sequence). Deletions cut 1 base from V and 3 bases from J, with 12 bases between. The CDR3 sequence is 14 residues long. Here the CDR3 reads CAWSATDSYTEAFF. As DNA, the CDR3 is TGTGCCTGGAGTGCCACGGACAGTTACACTGAAGCTTTCTTT.

This chain links TRBV6-6 with TRBJ1-2; D ambiguous. Germline CDR1 MNHNY, CDR2 SVGAGI (reference sequence). This CDR3 is 16 amino acids long. The V end lost 6 bases, the J end lost 0 bases, and 17 bases lay between the germline ends. The CDR3 here is CASRDGPLNANYGYTF. The CDR3 DNA sequence: TGTGCCAGCAGAGACGGGCCTCTCAACGCTAACTATGGCTACACCTTC.